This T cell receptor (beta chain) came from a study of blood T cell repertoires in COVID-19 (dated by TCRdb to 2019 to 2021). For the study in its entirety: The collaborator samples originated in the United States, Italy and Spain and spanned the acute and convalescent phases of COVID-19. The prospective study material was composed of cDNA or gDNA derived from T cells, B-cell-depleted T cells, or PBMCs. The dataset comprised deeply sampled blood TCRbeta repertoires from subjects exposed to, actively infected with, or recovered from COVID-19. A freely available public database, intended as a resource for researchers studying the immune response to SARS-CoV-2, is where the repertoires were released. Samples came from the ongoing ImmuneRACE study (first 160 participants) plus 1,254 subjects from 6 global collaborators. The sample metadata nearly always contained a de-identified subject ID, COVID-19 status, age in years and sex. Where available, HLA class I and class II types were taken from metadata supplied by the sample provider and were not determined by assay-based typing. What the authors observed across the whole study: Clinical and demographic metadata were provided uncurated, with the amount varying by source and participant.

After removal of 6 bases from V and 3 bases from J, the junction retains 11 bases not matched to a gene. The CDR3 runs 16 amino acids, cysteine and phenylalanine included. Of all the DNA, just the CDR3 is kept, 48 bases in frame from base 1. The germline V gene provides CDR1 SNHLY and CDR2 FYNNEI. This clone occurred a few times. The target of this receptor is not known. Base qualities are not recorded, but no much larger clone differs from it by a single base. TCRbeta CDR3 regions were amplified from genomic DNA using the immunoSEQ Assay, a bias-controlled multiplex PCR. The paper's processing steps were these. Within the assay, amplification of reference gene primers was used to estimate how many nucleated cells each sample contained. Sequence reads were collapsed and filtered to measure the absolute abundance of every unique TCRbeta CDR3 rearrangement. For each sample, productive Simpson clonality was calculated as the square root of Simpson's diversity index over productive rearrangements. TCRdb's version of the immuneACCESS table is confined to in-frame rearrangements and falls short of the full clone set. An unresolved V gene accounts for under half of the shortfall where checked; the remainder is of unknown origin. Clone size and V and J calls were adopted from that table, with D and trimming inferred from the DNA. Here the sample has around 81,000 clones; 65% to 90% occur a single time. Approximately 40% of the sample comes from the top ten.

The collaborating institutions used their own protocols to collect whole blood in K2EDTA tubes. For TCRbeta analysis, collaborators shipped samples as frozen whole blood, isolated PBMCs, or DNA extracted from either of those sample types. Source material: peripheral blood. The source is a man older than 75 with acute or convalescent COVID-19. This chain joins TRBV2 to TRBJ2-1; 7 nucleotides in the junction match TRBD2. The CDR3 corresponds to CASRATRGLDYNEQFF. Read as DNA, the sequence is TGTGCCAGCAGGGCCACTCGCGGACTAGACTACAATGAGCAGTTCTTC.